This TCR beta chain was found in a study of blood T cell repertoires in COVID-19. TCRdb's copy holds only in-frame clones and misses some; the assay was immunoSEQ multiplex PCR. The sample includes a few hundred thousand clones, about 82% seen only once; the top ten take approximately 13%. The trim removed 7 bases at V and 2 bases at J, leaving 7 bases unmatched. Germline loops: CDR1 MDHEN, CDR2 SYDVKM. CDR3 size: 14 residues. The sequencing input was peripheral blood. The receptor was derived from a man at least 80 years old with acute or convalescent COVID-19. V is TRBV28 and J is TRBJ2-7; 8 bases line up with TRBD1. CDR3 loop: CASNRQGKPYEQYF. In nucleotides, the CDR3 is TGTGCCAGCAACCGACAGGGGAAGCCCTACGAGCAGTACTTC.